The 23 T cell receptor beta chains presented below share a single source sample, sequenced in a study of T cell responses to AZD1222 COVID-19 vaccine. Repertoires were generated with immunoSEQ multiplex PCR, while TCRdb's copy carries only in-frame clones and drops some. The table lists approximately 100,000 clones, about 90% of them singletons, with over 2% in the top ten. This material consisted of peripheral blood, taken 28 days after the second AZD1222 dose. The receptors stem from an adult who received the AZD1222 COVID-19 vaccine.

V gene TRBV11-2 combines with J gene TRBJ2-5; TRBD1 aligns across 9 bases. The germline V gene encodes CDR1 SGHAT and CDR2 FQNNGV. The V segment lost 5 bases and the J segment 5 bases; nucleotides outside the gene matches: 12. This CDR3 spans 16 amino acids. The CDR3 is CASSVNRGRGDETQYF. The CDR3 coding sequence is TGTGCCAGCAGCGTTAACAGGGGGCGGGGCGACGAGACCCAGTACTTC. Together with reference TRBV11-2 and TRBJ2-5, the CDR3 gives the full variable domain: EAGVAQSPRYKIIEKRQSVAFWCNPISGHATLYWYQQILGQGPKLLIQFQNNGVVDDSQLPKDRFSAERLKGVDSTLKIQPAKLEDSAVYLCASSVNRGRGDETQYFGPGTRLLVL.

This clone was seen a few times. At one end, the junction sequence differs from germline, possibly due to a read error. V usage is TRBV7-7 and J usage is TRBJ2-6; D is possibly TRBD1 or TRBD2 (6 bases each). The V gene's germline CDR1 is SSHAT and CDR2 FNYEAQ (reference sequence). This CDR3 is built from 15 residues. CDR3 coding DNA: TGTGCTAGCAGTCCCGGGGGCGATGGGGCCAACGTCCTGACTTTC. Protein: CASSPGGDGANVLTF.

The gene calls are TRBV7-9 and TRBJ2-6; weak D call: TRBD1 (5 bases). V was shortened by 4 bases and J by 4 bases, with 11 bases between the two germline ends. CDR1 SEHNR and CDR2 FQNEAQ come from the germline V gene (reference sequence). The CDR3 runs 15 residues. CDR3 nucleotides: TGTGCCAGCAGCTCAACAGGCACAGGGGCCAACGTCCTGACTTTC. This codes for CASSSTGTGANVLTF.

The V call is TRBV15, the J call TRBJ2-6; no clear D. V was trimmed by 0 bases and J by 0 bases, leaving 9 bases between them. This CDR3 contains 17 residues. Germline-derived CDR1 and CDR2 are LNHNV and YYDKDF (reference sequence). The CDR3 loop is CATSRDRSISGANVLTF. The CDR3 region has the DNA TGTGCCACCAGCAGAGACAGGAGTATCTCTGGGGCCAACGTCCTGACTTTC.

CDR3 coding DNA: TGTGCCAGCAGCGAACTGCCAAGGGGGACCCAGTACTTC. Translating it yields CASSELPRGTQYF. The chain joins TRBV14 to TRBJ2-5, with D maybe TRBD1 (5 bases). CDR1 is SGHDN and CDR2 is FVKESK in the germline V gene. The CDR3 length is 13 residues. Trimming pared 5 bases from V and 7 bases from J, leaving 14 bases between.

This clone was seen more than once but under ten times. The CDR3 reads CAGRDTLIGEQYF. In DNA form, the CDR3 reads TGTGCCGGCCGGGACACCCTAATTGGGGAGCAGTACTTC. This sequence joins TRBV10-3 and TRBJ2-7, with D maybe TRBD1 (6 bases). Germline V gives CDR1 ENHRY, CDR2 SYGVKD. Trimming cost V 11 bases and J 7 bases, with 21 bases left between them. This CDR3 has 13 amino acids.

The V call is TRBV5-1, the J call TRBJ2-3; 16 nucleotides agree with TRBD2. V trimming: 7 bases; J trimming: 0 bases; junction bases outside the gene matches: 11. The CDR3 has 19 amino acids. The germline V gene encodes CDR1 SGHRS and CDR2 YFSETQ. In DNA form, the CDR3 reads TGCGCCAGCGGAACAACTCCGGGACTAGCGGGAGGGAGCACAGATACGCAGTATTTT. Translation: CASGTTPGLAGGSTDTQYF.

V usage is TRBV7-2 and J usage is TRBJ2-1; weak D call: TRBD2 (5 bases). Germline CDR1 is SGHTA and CDR2 is FQGNSA. Trimming stripped 1 base from V and 0 bases from J, with 7 bases between. The CDR3 spans 15 residues. Here the CDR3 reads CASSLVGSSYNEQFF. The CDR3 coding sequence is TGTGCCAGCAGCTTAGTAGGGAGCTCCTACAATGAGCAGTTCTTC.

The chain joins TRBV29-1 to TRBJ1-2; possibly TRBD1 for D (5 bases). V lost 4 bases, J lost 5 bases, and 14 bases lay in between. The germline gives CDR1 SQVTM, CDR2 ANQGSEA. The CDR3 is made up of 13 amino acids. CDR3 residues: CSVGSWEGYGYTF. The CDR3 nucleotides are TGCAGCGTTGGCTCCTGGGAGGGGTATGGCTACACCTTC. The complete variable domain, with remaining parts taken from reference TRBV29-1 and TRBJ1-2, reads SAVISQKPSRDICQRGTSLTIQCQVDSQVTMMFWYRQQPGQSLTLIATANQGSEATYESGFVIDKFPISRPNLTFSTLTVSNMSPEDSSIYLCSVGSWEGYGYTFGSGTRLTVV.

The gene calls are TRBV18 and TRBJ1-3; maybe TRBD1 (6 bases). There are 15 residues in the CDR3. Germline CDR1 and CDR2: KGHSH and LQKENI. The V gene lost 1 base and the J gene lost 1 base, with 8 bases spanning the gap. This chain's CDR3 is CASSPQTGSGNTIYF. CDR3 DNA: TGTGCCAGCTCACCACAAACAGGGTCTGGAAACACCATATATTTT.

The chain employs TRBV7-2 and TRBJ2-7; a weak D match, TRBD2 (5 bases). The CDR3 consists of 14 residues. CDR1 is SGHTA and CDR2 is FQGNSA in the germline V gene. The ends were cut back, 5 bases at V and 2 bases at J, with 13 bases in the middle. The CDR3 DNA reads as TGTGCCAGCAGCCCCCAGCGGTCCACCTACGAGCAGTACTTC. Protein product: CASSPQRSTYEQYF.

The chain employs TRBV10-3 and TRBJ2-1; perhaps TRBD1 as D (6 bases). The V end lost 4 bases, the J end lost 7 bases, and 8 bases lay between the germline ends. The CDR3 extends over 12 amino acids. Germline loops: CDR1 ENHRY, CDR2 SYGVKD. CDR3 loop: CAISGTGNEQFF. Here the CDR3 DNA reads TGTGCCATCAGTGGTACAGGGAATGAGCAGTTCTTC.

This chain links TRBV10-3 with TRBJ1-2; 10 bases are a match to TRBD1. Germline loops: CDR1 ENHRY, CDR2 SYGVKD. V was pared by 9 bases and J by 5 bases, with 12 bases of the junction left unmatched. This CDR3 contains 15 residues. CDR3 in amino acids: CAITQRGQGHYGYTF. The CDR3, as DNA: TGTGCCATAACTCAGAGGGGACAGGGGCATTATGGCTACACCTTC.

This chain joins TRBV7-8 and TRBJ2-7; no reliable D call. The CDR3 spans 14 residues. Germline CDR1 reads SGHVS; CDR2 reads FQNEAQ. V shed 10 bases and J shed 0 bases, with 16 bases lying between them. The CDR3 sequence is CATRSGESSYEQYF. Written as DNA, the CDR3 is TGTGCCACCAGAAGTGGGGAAAGCTCCTACGAGCAGTACTTC.

The chain uses TRBV19 and TRBJ1-5; D gene unclear. The CDR3 spans 13 residues. Per the germline V gene, CDR1 is LNHDA and CDR2 is SQIVND (reference sequence). V was clipped by 2 bases and J by 7 bases, with 9 bases between them. The CDR3 DNA is TGTGCCAGTAGTATAATTAATGGGCAGCCCCAGCATTTT. It is translated as CASSIINGQPQHF.

The CDR3 loop is CASSPLTSGPTYEQYF. The CDR3 bases are TGCGCCAGCAGCCCTCTAACTAGCGGGCCGACCTACGAGCAGTACTTC. This sequence joins TRBV4-1 and TRBJ2-7, with TRBD2 identical over 9 bases. CDR1 MGHRA and CDR2 YSYEKL come from the germline V gene. The CDR3 consists of 16 residues. Germline trimming cut 4 bases from V and 2 bases from J; bases unmatched to any gene: 9.

The chain employs TRBV7-2 and TRBJ2-2; D is uncertain. Trimming left V 6 bases short and J 2 bases short, with 16 bases between. This CDR3 is built from 16 residues. Germline V gene data show CDR1 as SGHTA and CDR2 as FQGNSA. The CDR3 is CASRRHGGINTGELFF. The CDR3 DNA follows: TGTGCCAGCAGGAGACACGGCGGTATTAACACCGGGGAGCTGTTTTTT.

This clone was detected only a few times. The chain combines TRBV6-5 with TRBJ1-4; 8 nucleotides line up with TRBD1. J gave up 0 bases and V 4 bases, and 1 base lay outside the gene matches. The germline V gene encodes CDR1 MNHEY and CDR2 SVGAGI. This CDR3 is built from 15 residues. The DNA of the CDR3 is TGTGCCAGCAGTTTCAGGGGGCCAACTAATGAAAAACTGTTTTTT. This codes for CASSFRGPTNEKLFF.

The gene calls are TRBV7-9 and TRBJ2-1, with TRBD2 identical over 7 bases. Unmatched junction bases numbered 2, after V lost 0 bases and J lost 3 bases. Germline loops: CDR1 SEHNR, CDR2 FQNEAQ (reference sequence). CDR3 size: 15 residues. The chain's CDR3 is CASSLAGTNYNEQFF. DNA for the CDR3: TGTGCCAGCAGCTTAGCCGGGACTAACTACAATGAGCAGTTCTTC.

The rearrangement uses TRBV28 and TRBJ2-7; the D gene could be TRBD1 or TRBD2 (5 bases each). The CDR3 runs to 12 residues. The V end lost 6 bases, the J end lost 6 bases, and 12 bases lay between the germline ends. In germline, CDR1 is MDHEN, CDR2 SYDVKM. The CDR3 region has the DNA TGTGCCAGCAGCTACAGGAGGAGCGAGCAGTACTTC. Translating it yields CASSYRRSEQYF.

J is TRBJ1-4 and V is TRBV30; D is uncertain. The germline V and J ends were trimmed by 2 bases and 6 bases, with 7 bases remaining between them. This CDR3 spans 12 amino acids. CDR1 is GTSNPN, CDR2 SVGIG, per germline (reference sequence). This CDR3 is CAWSLGDEKLFF. CDR3 coding DNA: TGTGCCTGGAGTCTCGGGGATGAAAAACTGTTTTTT.

The chain has TRBV7-8 and TRBJ1-1; D remains ambiguous. Germline-derived CDR1 and CDR2 are SGHVS and FQNEAQ. This CDR3 has 13 amino acids. V was pared by 1 base and J by 8 bases, with 11 bases between. CDR3 DNA sequence: TGTGCCAGCAGCTTAGGCGTCAAAGAGGAAGCTTTCTTT. Its translation is CASSLGVKEEAFF.

The chain couples TRBV6-2 or TRBV6-3 to TRBJ1-5; D call uncertain. The germline CDR1 and CDR2 sequences are MNHEY and SVGEGT. The CDR3 spans 15 residues. Trimming took 2 bases from V and 6 from J, leaving 14 bases between them. CDR3 region: CASSYEGEWSQPQHF. For the CDR3, the DNA is TGTGCCAGCAGTTACGAGGGCGAGTGGAGTCAGCCCCAGCATTTT.